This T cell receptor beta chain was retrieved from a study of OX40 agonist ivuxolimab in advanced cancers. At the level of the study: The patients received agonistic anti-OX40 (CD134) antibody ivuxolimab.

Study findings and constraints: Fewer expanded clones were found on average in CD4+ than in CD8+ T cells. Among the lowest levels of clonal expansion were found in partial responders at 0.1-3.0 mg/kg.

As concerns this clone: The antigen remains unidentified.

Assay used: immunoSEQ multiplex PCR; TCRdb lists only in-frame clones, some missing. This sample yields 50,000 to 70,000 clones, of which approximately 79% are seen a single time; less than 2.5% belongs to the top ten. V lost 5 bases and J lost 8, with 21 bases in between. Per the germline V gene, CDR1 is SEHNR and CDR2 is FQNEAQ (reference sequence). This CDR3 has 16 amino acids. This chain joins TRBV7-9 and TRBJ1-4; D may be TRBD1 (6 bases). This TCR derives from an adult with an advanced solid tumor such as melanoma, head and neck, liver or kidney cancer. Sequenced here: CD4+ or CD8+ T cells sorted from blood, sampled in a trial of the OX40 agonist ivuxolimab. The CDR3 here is CASSPGVGGAEEKLFF. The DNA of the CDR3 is TGTGCCAGCAGCCCAGGGGTTGGAGGGGCAGAGGAAAAACTGTTTTTT.